This TCR beta chain was recovered during a study of CD8 T cells in ankylosing spondylitis. In TCRdb, the 5' RACE reads were re-called with MiXCR into one record per CDR3 protein. The sample contains over 450,000 distinct CDR3 sequences, 9.5% to 15% of which appear only once. The CDR3 extends over 18 amino acids. V was clipped by 0 bases and J by 1 base, with 16 bases between them. Germline CDR1 reads MNHEY; CDR2 reads SVGAGI. General study results and limits: Several highly homologous variants made up a TCR beta motif that seemed to typify ankylosing spondylitis blood. Previously reported in reactive arthritis synovial fluid and blood were some of the motif variants.

This clonotype was observed a handful of times. Its antigen is as yet unknown. The chain is built from TRBV6-5 and TRBJ1-5; a weak D match, TRBD1 (5 bases). Sequences were obtained from blood, either unsorted or a sorted T cell fraction (not recorded which). The receptor was isolated from a male donor with ankylosing spondylitis. The CDR3 here is CASSYSMTRGGSNQPQHF. The CDR3 DNA reads TGTGCCAGCAGTTACTCGATGACGCGGGGGGGAAGCAATCAGCCCCAGCATTTT.